Shown below are 27 T cell receptor beta chains from a single sample sequenced in a study of T cell responses to AZD1222 COVID-19 vaccine (dated by TCRdb to the early 2020s). Per the publication, the time point label means: baseline before first vaccination. The method was the immunoSEQ multiplex PCR assay. The table was pulled from immuneACCESS by TCRdb, which kept in-frame rearrangements only. Such tables lose some clones; where checked, under half of the loss comes from unresolved V genes, and the rest has no known cause. The sample table holds 30,000 to 35,000 clones, of which just over 90% were seen once. Roughly 44% of the sample belongs to the ten largest clones. The sample consisted of peripheral blood, taken on day 0 of AZD1222 vaccination. Source of these receptors: an adult in good health.

This CDR3 is CASSQLMGTDTQYF. CDR3 DNA: TGTGCCAGCAGCCAACTGATGGGAACAGATACGCAGTATTTT. This chain links TRBV3-1 (or the pseudogene TRBV3-2) with TRBJ2-3; D gene unclear. This CDR3 has 14 residues. Germline lookup yields CDR1 LGHDT and CDR2 YNNKEL (reference sequence). V was cut by 2 bases and J by 3 bases, with 9 bases left in between.

This rearrangement joins TRBV6-5 to TRBJ1-6; 7 bases fit TRBD1. The CDR3 is 13 amino acids. Trimming at V came to 10 bases and at J to 8 bases, leaving 8 bases not matched to a gene. Looked up from germline, CDR1 is MNHEY and CDR2 is SVGAGI. The CDR3, as DNA: TGTGCCATTTCGGACAGGTGGGATTCACCCCTCCACTTT. Residues: CAISDRWDSPLHF.

This CDR3 reads CASSSKGNTNYGYTF. Written as DNA, the CDR3 is TGTGCCAGCAGCTCAAAGGGAAATACTAACTATGGCTACACCTTC. V usage is TRBV9 and J usage is TRBJ1-2; no clear D. The V end was cut by 4 bases, the J end by 0 bases, with 13 bases between. Germline V gene data show CDR1 as SGDLS and CDR2 as YYNGEE. The CDR3 covers 15 residues.

The chain joins TRBV12-5 to TRBJ2-1; D may match TRBD1 or TRBD2 (5 bases each). The CDR3 runs 15 residues. Per the germline V gene, CDR1 is LGHNT and CDR2 is FRNRAP. V lost 2 bases to trimming and J lost 2 bases, with 10 bases between them. CDR3 protein: CASGLQGRTYNEQFF. The CDR3 DNA sequence: TGTGCTAGTGGTTTGCAGGGACGTACCTACAATGAGCAGTTCTTC.

The chain is built from TRBV11-3 and TRBJ1-1; D unresolved. The CDR3 is 13 residues long. Germline V gene data show CDR1 as SGHNT and CDR2 as YENEEA. V was pared by 4 bases and J by 2 bases, with 8 bases between. CDR3 region: CASSYGPNTEAFF. In DNA form, the CDR3 reads TGTGCCAGCAGCTACGGTCCCAACACTGAAGCTTTCTTT.

V gene TRBV7-2 combines with J gene TRBJ1-2; no firm D call. The CDR3 is 12 amino acids. CDR1 and CDR2 (germline): SGHTA, FQGNSA. Trimming left V 5 bases short and J 7 bases short, with 11 bases between. CDR3: CASSDRPGGYTF. CDR3 DNA sequence: TGTGCCAGCAGCGATAGGCCGGGTGGCTACACCTTC.

The V call is TRBV30, the J call TRBJ2-7; 8 bases agree with TRBD2. The length of the CDR3 is 14 residues. From germline, CDR1 is GTSNPN and CDR2 SVGIG (reference sequence). The ends lost 0 bases at V and 4 bases at J; junction bases unmatched: 5. CDR3 sequence reads: CAWSVNGGEYEQYF. CDR3 nucleotide sequence: TGTGCCTGGAGTGTAAACGGGGGGGAGTACGAGCAGTACTTC.

The V gene is TRBV28, the J gene TRBJ1-2; TRBD1 matches 10 bases. The germline gives CDR1 MDHEN, CDR2 SYDVKM. This CDR3 has 14 amino acids. V trimming: 7 bases; J trimming: 2 bases; junction bases outside the gene matches: 4. The CDR3 bases are TGTGCCAGCACCCGGACAGGGGGGAACTATGGCTACACCTTC. Translation gives CASTRTGGNYGYTF.

The chain employs TRBV6-2 or TRBV6-3 and TRBJ1-5; D might be TRBD1 (5 bases). The length of the CDR3 is 16 residues. The germline V gene has CDR1 MNHEY and CDR2 SVGEGT. V was trimmed by 2 bases and J by 1 base, leaving 12 bases between them. The CDR3 loop reads CASSYRRGMSNQPQHF. The CDR3, as DNA: TGTGCCAGCAGTTACCGTCGGGGGATGAGCAATCAGCCCCAGCATTTT.

V usage is TRBV5-4 and J usage is TRBJ1-2, with D unresolved. Per the germline V gene, CDR1 is SGHNT and CDR2 is YYREEE (reference sequence). The V end lost 6 bases, the J end lost 0 bases, and 9 bases lay between the germline ends. This CDR3 contains 13 residues. The CDR3 nucleotides are TGTGCCAGCAACGAGGAAGCTAACTATGGCTACACCTTC. Amino acid sequence: CASNEEANYGYTF. The complete variable domain, with remaining parts taken from reference TRBV5-4 and TRBJ1-2, reads ETGVTQSPTHLIKTRGQQVTLRCSSQSGHNTVSWYQQALGQGPQFIFQYYREEENGRGNFPPRFSGLQFPNYSSELNVNALELDDSALYLCASNEEANYGYTFGSGTRLTVV.

The chain carries TRBV2 and TRBJ1-1, with D maybe TRBD1 (6 bases). The CDR3 loop spans 14 amino acids. CDR1 SNHLY and CDR2 FYNNEI come from the germline V gene. V gave up 5 bases and J gave up 5 bases, with 15 bases separating them. The CDR3 DNA follows: TGTGCCAGCAGTCAAAGAACAGGGAGGACTGAAGCTTTCTTT. Protein product: CASSQRTGRTEAFF.

The J gene is TRBJ2-7, the V gene TRBV5-4, with D possibly called TRBD1 or TRBD2 (5 bases each). The CDR3 is made up of 13 amino acids. Per germline, CDR1 SGHNT and CDR2 YYREEE (reference sequence). V was pared by 4 bases and J by 7 bases, with 15 bases between. CDR3 nucleotide sequence: TGTGCCAGCAGCGTGGGGGACCGCCCAGAGCAGTACTTC. Amino acids: CASSVGDRPEQYF. The entire variable domain, with the rest obtained from reference TRBV5-4 and TRBJ2-7, is as follows: ETGVTQSPTHLIKTRGQQVTLRCSSQSGHNTVSWYQQALGQGPQFIFQYYREEENGRGNFPPRFSGLQFPNYSSELNVNALELDDSALYLCASSVGDRPEQYFGPGTRLTVT.

The J gene is TRBJ1-1, the V gene TRBV3-1 (or the pseudogene TRBV3-2); 9 bases line up with TRBD1. J lost 12 bases, V lost 4 bases, and 6 bases had no gene match. The V gene's germline CDR1 is LGHDT and CDR2 YNNKEL (reference sequence). This CDR3 is 12 amino acids long. The CDR3 loop reads CASSLSGQGPFF. CDR3 coding DNA: TGTGCCAGCAGCCTATCGGGACAGGGCCCTTTCTTT.

The rearrangement joins TRBV7-8 to TRBJ2-7; TRBD2 matches at 8 bases. V lost 7 bases, J lost 4 bases, and 9 bases stayed unmatched. Germline V CDR1 and CDR2: SGHVS, FQNEAQ. The length of the CDR3 is 14 residues. The DNA of the CDR3 is TGTGCCAGCACCCGCGCGGGGGGCGGGTACGAGCAGTACTTC. Translated, it gives CASTRAGGGYEQYF.

This clone was seen only once. This chain links TRBV7-9 with TRBJ1-5, with a possible D match to TRBD1 (5 bases). CDR3 length: 13 amino acids. Germline V lookup: CDR1 SEHNR, CDR2 FQNEAQ (reference sequence). Deletions cut 5 bases from V and 4 bases from J, with 9 bases between. CDR3: CASSDRQNQPQHF. The CDR3 DNA sequence: TGTGCCAGCAGCGACAGACAAAATCAGCCCCAGCATTTT.

The chain is built from TRBV6-4 and TRBJ1-4, with 8 bases lining up with TRBD1. V shed 6 bases, J shed 7 bases, and the junction held 4 bases outside the gene matches. This CDR3 is built from 13 residues. CDR1 is MRHNA, CDR2 SNTAGT, per germline. CDR3 amino acids: CASSRGRGEKLFF. CDR3 DNA sequence: TGTGCCAGCAGCAGGGGGCGTGGTGAAAAACTGTTTTTT.

V usage is TRBV30 and J usage is TRBJ1-2, with D possibly being TRBD1 (5 bases). V lost 0 bases and J lost 4, with 12 bases in between. The CDR3 runs 14 residues. The germline V gene encodes CDR1 GTSNPN and CDR2 SVGIG (reference sequence). CDR3 sequence (DNA): TGTGCCTGGAGTGTGGGGGATTCTCTCTATGGCTACACCTTC. Protein product: CAWSVGDSLYGYTF.

The chain combines TRBV6-5 with TRBJ2-6; 9 nucleotides agree with TRBD1. Germline-derived CDR1 and CDR2 are MNHEY and SVGAGI. V shed 10 bases and J 1 base; nucleotides not matched to a gene: 5. The CDR3 is made up of 15 amino acids. The chain's CDR3 is CATGTGRSGANVLTF. CDR3 coding DNA: TGTGCCACCGGGACAGGGCGGTCTGGGGCCAACGTCCTGACTTTC.

This clone was counted a single time. The chain uses TRBV6-4 and TRBJ1-5, with D possibly matching TRBD1 (5 bases). CDR1 and CDR2 from the germline V gene are MRHNA and SNTAGT. Between the trimmed V and J ends, which lost 6 bases and 3 bases, there was a span of 18 bases. The CDR3 is 16 residues long. The CDR3 loop is CASRQEGFGSNQPQHF. The CDR3 DNA sequence: TGTGCCAGCAGACAGGAGGGTTTTGGGTCCAATCAGCCCCAGCATTTT.

The J gene is TRBJ1-1, the V gene TRBV30; D might be TRBD1 (5 bases). Between the trimmed V and J ends, which lost 0 bases and 5 bases, there was a span of 10 bases. The CDR3 has 13 residues. In germline, CDR1 is GTSNPN, CDR2 SVGIG (reference sequence). CDR3 sequence: CAWSVGAGTEAFF. CDR3 DNA sequence: TGTGCCTGGAGTGTAGGGGCGGGAACTGAAGCTTTCTTT.

The CDR3: CSVVPTGGFIQYF. CDR3 nucleotide sequence: TGCAGCGTTGTCCCGACGGGTGGCTTCATTCAGTACTTC. The V and J genes are TRBV29-1 and TRBJ2-4, with unresolved D. The CDR3 has 13 amino acids. Between the trimmed V and J ends, which lost 4 bases and 9 bases, there was a span of 16 bases. Germline values: CDR1 SQVTM, CDR2 ANQGSEA.

This rearrangement joins TRBV13 to TRBJ2-7; 11 positions agree with TRBD2. CDR1 is PRHDT, CDR2 FYEKMQ, per germline (reference sequence). The V and J ends lost 0 bases and 3 bases, in that order; junction bases with no gene match: 4. CDR3 length: 16 amino acids. Written as DNA, the CDR3 is TGTGCCAGCAGCTTAGGTTCCCTAGCGGGGGGCTACGAGCAGTACTTC. Residues: CASSLGSLAGGYEQYF.

The rearrangement joins TRBV3-1 (or the pseudogene TRBV3-2) to TRBJ1-3; no reliable D call. CDR1 LGHDT and CDR2 YNNKEL come from the germline V gene (reference sequence). V lost 2 bases to trimming and J lost 0 bases, with 14 bases between them. The CDR3 length is 17 residues. The CDR3 DNA follows: TGTGCCAGCAGCCAATTCCAGGCTGGTACCTCTGGAAACACCATATATTTT. Translation: CASSQFQAGTSGNTIYF.

V usage is TRBV7-2 and J usage is TRBJ2-5; D gene ambiguous. The CDR3 is made up of 15 amino acids. The V end was cut by 1 base, the J end by 4 bases, with 13 bases between. Germline values: CDR1 SGHTA, CDR2 FQGNSA. CDR3 DNA: TGTGCCAGCAGCTTAGATCTGCCCCCCGGAGAGACCCAGTACTTC. It encodes CASSLDLPPGETQYF.

This sequence joins TRBV7-6 and TRBJ2-5, with D possibly matching TRBD1 (6 bases). The CDR3 is 15 residues long. Trimming removed 2 bases at V and 4 bases at J, with 14 bases between. Germline CDR1 is SGHVS and CDR2 is FNYEAQ. CDR3 sequence: CASSLLSRGGETQYF. The CDR3 bases are TGTGCCAGCAGCTTACTATCCAGGGGTGGAGAGACCCAGTACTTC.

V and J are TRBV6-5 and TRBJ1-2, with D maybe TRBD1 (6 bases). V was trimmed by 0 bases and J by 7 bases, leaving 9 bases between them. In germline, CDR1 is MNHEY, CDR2 SVGAGI. The CDR3 length is 13 residues. The CDR3 sequence: CASSYSGAGGYTF. The CDR3 DNA is TGTGCCAGCAGTTACTCGGGGGCAGGTGGCTACACCTTC.

The chain recombines TRBV5-5 with TRBJ1-5; 8 nucleotides match TRBD1. This CDR3 spans 14 amino acids. V lost 0 bases, J lost 5 bases, and 1 base stayed unmatched. Germline V gene sequence: CDR1 SGHKS, CDR2 YYEKEE (reference sequence). The CDR3 loop is CASSLAGGDQPQHF. CDR3 sequence (DNA): TGTGCCAGCAGCTTGGCAGGGGGCGATCAGCCCCAGCATTTT. The full variable domain, its missing parts supplied by reference TRBV5-5 and TRBJ1-5, is DAGVTQSPTHLIKTRGQQVTLRCSPISGHKSVSWYQQVLGQGPQFIFQYYEKEERGRGNFPDRFSARQFPNYSSELNVNALLLGDSALYLCASSLAGGDQPQHFGDGTRLSIL.